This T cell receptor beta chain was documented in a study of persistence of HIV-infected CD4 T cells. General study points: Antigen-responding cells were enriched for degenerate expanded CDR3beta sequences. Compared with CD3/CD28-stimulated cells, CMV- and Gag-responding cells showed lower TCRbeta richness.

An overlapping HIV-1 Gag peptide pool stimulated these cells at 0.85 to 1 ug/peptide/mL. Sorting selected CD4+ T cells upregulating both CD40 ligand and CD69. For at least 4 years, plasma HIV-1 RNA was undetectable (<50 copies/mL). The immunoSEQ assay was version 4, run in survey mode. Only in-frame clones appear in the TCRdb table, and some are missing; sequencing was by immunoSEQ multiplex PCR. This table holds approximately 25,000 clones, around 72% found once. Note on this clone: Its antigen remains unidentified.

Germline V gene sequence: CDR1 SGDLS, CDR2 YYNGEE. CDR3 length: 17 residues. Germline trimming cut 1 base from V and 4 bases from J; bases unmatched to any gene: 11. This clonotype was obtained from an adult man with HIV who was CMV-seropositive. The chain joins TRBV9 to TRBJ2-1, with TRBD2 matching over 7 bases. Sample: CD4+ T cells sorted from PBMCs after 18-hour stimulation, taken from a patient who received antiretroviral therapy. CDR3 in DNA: TGTGCCAGCAGCGTATTCGGGGCTAGCGGCGTGTACAATGAGCAGTTCTTC. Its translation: CASSVFGASGVYNEQFF.